Listed here are 24 T cell receptor beta chains from one sample, sequenced in a study of molecular identifiers for immune sequencing clone quantification. TCRdb passed the PCR reads through MiXCR, listing each CDR3 protein once. The sample shows 490,000 or so distinct CDR3 sequences, about 22% of them seen only once. Sequences were obtained from naive CD8+ T cells from blood, with Jurkat cell RNA spiked in. Subset given: FACS-sorted CD8+CD4-CCR7+CD45RA+ naive T cells. Receptor source: a human donor in good health. Some libraries in this study had Jurkat cell RNA spiked in.

V and J are TRBV19 and TRBJ1-5; 7 nucleotides match TRBD1. The germline V gene has CDR1 LNHDA and CDR2 SQIVND (reference sequence). J lost 3 bases, V lost 5 bases, and 4 bases had no gene match. This CDR3 is built from 14 residues. In DNA, the CDR3 is TGTGCCAGTAGTCCGACAGGGATCAATCAGCCCCAGCATTTT. It codes for CASSPTGINQPQHF.

This clonotype came up a few times. The V and J genes are TRBV24-1 and TRBJ2-1, with D possibly TRBD1 on 6 matching bases. This CDR3 contains 15 residues. The germline V gene has CDR1 KGHDR and CDR2 SFDVKD. Trimming removed 1 base from V and 0 bases from J, with 6 bases in between. The CDR3 spells CATSDFRGSYNEQFF. CDR3 nucleotide sequence: TGTGCCACCAGTGATTTCAGGGGCTCCTACAATGAGCAGTTCTTC.

This clonotype occurred many times. The rearrangement joins TRBV6-5 to TRBJ2-1; D call uncertain. Per germline, CDR1 MNHEY and CDR2 SVGAGI. V shed 0 bases and J shed 4 bases, with 7 bases lying between them. The CDR3 loop spans 14 amino acids. The CDR3 DNA reads as TGTGCCAGCAGTTACTCCGGAATGTACAATGAGCAGTTCTTC. It codes for CASSYSGMYNEQFF.

The chain has TRBV11-2 and TRBJ2-7; 7 bases agree with TRBD2. There are 15 residues in the CDR3. In germline, CDR1 is SGHAT, CDR2 FQNNGV. V shed 0 bases, J shed 5 bases, and the junction held 7 bases outside the gene matches. The CDR3 DNA reads as TGTGCCAGCAGCTTAGATCTACGCCTAGCGGACGAGCAGTACTTC. It specifies CASSLDLRLADEQYF. The full variable domain, completed using reference TRBV11-2 and TRBJ2-7, is EAGVAQSPRYKIIEKRQSVAFWCNPISGHATLYWYQQILGQGPKLLIQFQNNGVVDDSQLPKDRFSAERLKGVDSTLKIQPAKLEDSAVYLCASSLDLRLADEQYFGPGTRLTVT.

This clonotype was found a few times. The rearrangement joins TRBV27 to TRBJ1-5; 8 positions match TRBD1. The CDR3 sequence is 13 residues long. The germline CDR1 and CDR2 sequences are MNHEY and SMNVEV (reference sequence). V trimming: 6 bases; J trimming: 15 bases; junction bases outside the gene matches: 13. CDR3 nucleotides: TGTGCCAGCAGCCGAGGACAGGGCCGAGGGTTGCATTTT. Protein: CASSRGQGRGLHF.

This clonotype was recorded once. A much larger clone sits a single nucleotide away, making a read error possible. The chain has TRBV4-3 and TRBJ2-3; D unresolved. The CDR3 consists of 14 residues. Germline assignment: CDR1 LGHNA and CDR2 YSLEER. CDR3 DNA: TGCGCCGGCAGCCCGGGCCCGGGCACAGATACGCAGTATTTT. This translates into CAGSPGPGTDTQYF.

This clonotype was counted at least ten times. The chain carries TRBV5-4 and TRBJ2-7; 15 bases are a match to TRBD2. CDR3 length equals 17 residues. V was pared by 4 bases and J by 0 bases, with 5 bases of the junction left unmatched. Germline-derived CDR1 and CDR2 are SGHNT and YYREEE (reference sequence). The CDR3 bases are TGTGCCAGCAGCCCCGGGACTAGCGGGGGGAGCTCCTACGAGCAGTACTTC. It translates to CASSPGTSGGSSYEQYF.

In this sample, this clonotype turned up once. The chain employs TRBV14 and TRBJ1-6; D gene uncertain. This CDR3 has 15 residues. Germline V gene lookup returns CDR1 SGHDN and CDR2 FVKESK. V gave up 1 base and J gave up 4 bases, with 8 bases separating them. The CDR3 here is CASSQAFGYNSPLHF. The CDR3, as DNA: TGTGCCAGCAGCCAAGCTTTCGGGTATAATTCACCCCTCCACTTT.

This clonotype was counted only a few times. This chain links TRBV20-1 with TRBJ1-1; no clear D gene. V lost 3 bases and J 4 bases, leaving 15 bases between the germline ends. The CDR3 contains 14 residues. Germline CDR1 DFQATT, CDR2 SNEGSKA (reference sequence). The CDR3 spells CSASPVKYGTEAFF. Written as DNA, the CDR3 is TGCAGTGCTAGCCCGGTTAAGTACGGCACTGAAGCTTTCTTT.

CDR3 nucleotides: TGTGCCAGCAGTTTCCTTGCAGCGGGCCTTAGCACAGATACGCAGTATTTT. It translates to CASSFLAAGLSTDTQYF. V usage is TRBV6-2 or TRBV6-3 and J usage is TRBJ2-3; the D gene is possibly TRBD2 (6 bases). V lost 4 bases, J lost 0 bases, and 17 bases lay in between. This CDR3 is built from 17 residues. Germline values: CDR1 MNHEY, CDR2 SVGEGT.

This clonotype was found many times. The chain joins TRBV12-3 or TRBV12-4 to TRBJ1-1; TRBD1 matches at 7 bases. Trimming cost V 0 bases and J 4 bases; bases outside gene matches: 5. CDR3 length: 15 amino acids. The CDR3 region is CASSLAAGGSTEAFF. CDR3 coding DNA: TGTGCCAGCAGTTTAGCGGCAGGGGGTAGCACTGAAGCTTTCTTT.

The chain joins TRBV28 to TRBJ2-2, with 8 bases that match TRBD2. Germline CDR1 MDHEN, CDR2 SYDVKM. The trim removed 3 bases at V and 6 bases at J, leaving 12 bases unmatched. CDR3 length: 17 amino acids. This CDR3 is CASSFLRSSGSPGELFF. The CDR3 bases are TGTGCCAGCAGTTTCCTTCGGTCTAGCGGGTCACCCGGGGAGCTGTTTTTT.

With respect to this clonotype: Possible read error: a much larger clone is one base away. This chain joins TRBV12-3 or TRBV12-4 and TRBJ2-5, with TRBD1 matching over 10 bases. This CDR3 comprises 13 residues. V lost 5 bases, J lost 7 bases, and 4 bases stayed unmatched. CDR3 bases: TGTGCCAGCAGTGACAGGGGGCGAGGGACCCAGTACTTC. Translating it yields CASSDRGRGTQYF.

This clonotype was recorded a few times. V gene TRBV30 combines with J gene TRBJ2-3; D gene uncertain. CDR1 is GTSNPN and CDR2 is SVGIG in the germline V gene (reference sequence). The CDR3 runs 14 residues. Trimming cost V 3 bases and J 2 bases, with 12 bases left between them. CDR3: CAWSSFAATDTQYF. CDR3 nucleotide sequence: TGTGCCTGGAGCTCTTTTGCGGCCACAGATACGCAGTATTTT.

The chain carries TRBV4-1 and TRBJ2-3; 10 bases map to TRBD2. The V gene's germline CDR1 is MGHRA and CDR2 YSYEKL. The J segment lost 7 bases and the V segment lost 3 bases, leaving 10 bases of the junction unmatched. This CDR3 spans 16 amino acids. The CDR3 region has the DNA TGCGCCAGCAGCCAGATACCCGGGACTAGCGAATATACGCAGTATTTT. Protein sequence: CASSQIPGTSEYTQYF.

This chain connects TRBV27 to TRBJ2-7; 10 bases fit TRBD2. The CDR3 contains 16 residues. Germline V gene lookup returns CDR1 MNHEY and CDR2 SMNVEV (reference sequence). J lost 5 bases, V lost 2 bases, and 9 bases had no gene match. CDR3 sequence (DNA): TGTGCCAGCAGTTTAGTAGCGGGAGCGGGAGGGCACGAGCAGTACTTC. Translating it yields CASSLVAGAGGHEQYF.

This clonotype was seen a few times. CDR3: CASSQASGINNEQFF. CDR3 bases: TGTGCCAGCAGCCAAGCTAGCGGGATAAACAATGAGCAGTTCTTC. The chain employs TRBV3-1 and TRBJ2-1; TRBD2 matches 9 bases. The trim removed 1 base at V and 5 bases at J, leaving 3 bases unmatched. Germline CDR1 and CDR2: LGHDT and YNNKEL (reference sequence). The CDR3 runs to 15 residues.

The chain carries TRBV9 and TRBJ2-2; D is perhaps TRBD1 or TRBD2 (6 bases each). Germline CDR1 SGDLS, CDR2 YYNGEE. The CDR3 sequence is 16 residues long. The V and J ends lost 4 bases and 2 bases respectively, with 15 bases between them. The CDR3 loop is CASSPLRGANTGELFF. The CDR3 DNA reads as TGTGCCAGCAGCCCCCTTAGGGGGGCCAACACCGGGGAGCTGTTTTTT.

With regard to this clonotype: A much larger clone is a single base away; this may be a read error. V usage is TRBV25-1 and J usage is TRBJ1-2, with D maybe TRBD1 (5 bases). CDR1 is MGHDK, CDR2 SYGVNS, per germline. The CDR3 sequence is 13 residues long. The V end lost 5 bases, the J end lost 3 bases, and 10 bases lay between the germline ends. The CDR3, as DNA: TGTGCCAGCAGTTACGACAGTTACTATGGCTACACCTTC. Translated: CASSYDSYYGYTF.

V usage is TRBV21-1 and J usage is TRBJ2-3. TRBV21-1 is listed as a pseudogene. The CDR3 contains 15 residues. CDR3 sequence: CASSSHSPSTDTQYF. The CDR3 region has the DNA TGTGCCAGCAGCTCACATAGCCCGTCCACAGATACGCAGTATTTT.

This clonotype was recorded only once. Since no conserved phenylalanine or tryptophan closes the CDR3, a read error is the likely cause. V and J are TRBV6-2 or TRBV6-3 and TRBJ2-1; 9 bases are a match to TRBD2. With 4 bases clipped from V and 3 bases from J, the junction kept 1 base outside the gene matches. This CDR3 contains 14 residues. Per germline, CDR1 MNHEY and CDR2 SVGEGT. CDR3 residues: CASSLAGDYNEQFL. The CDR3 region has the DNA TGTGCCAGCAGTTTAGCGGGGGACTACAATGAGCAGTTCCTC.

This clonotype was detected only a few times. The chain employs TRBV12-3 or TRBV12-4 and TRBJ2-7, with TRBD2 as a possible D gene (7 bases). The CDR3 sequence is 14 residues long. Trimming pared 6 bases from V and 3 bases from J, leaving 15 bases between. CDR3 nucleotide sequence: TGTGCCAGCAGCTGGGCGGGGGCTGGCTACGAGCAGTACTTC. It encodes CASSWAGAGYEQYF.

This clonotype was seen many times. The chain uses TRBV25-1 and TRBJ1-5; weak D call: TRBD1 (5 bases). In germline, CDR1 is MGHDK, CDR2 SYGVNS. The CDR3 spans 13 residues. Trimming took off 5 bases at V and 2 bases at J, with 7 bases between the two ends. The CDR3 region has the DNA TGTGCCAGCAGTAGGGGTGGCAATCAGCCCCAGCATTTT. Its protein product is CASSRGGNQPQHF.

This chain uses TRBV6-5 with TRBJ2-1, with TRBD2 identical over 12 bases. The CDR3 has 15 amino acids. The V segment lost 6 bases and the J segment 6 bases; nucleotides outside the gene matches: 6. Germline CDR1 MNHEY, CDR2 SVGAGI. In DNA form, the CDR3 reads TGTGCCAGCAGACCGGGACTAGCGGGTCTCAATGAGCAGTTCTTC. Translating it yields CASRPGLAGLNEQFF.